This T cell receptor beta chain was identified during a study of control samples from healthy donors and cancer patients. The table came from immunoSEQ multiplex PCR; TCRdb's copy has only in-frame clones and leaves some out. This sample has around 120,000 clones, with more than 70% found just once. The sequenced sample was blood. The sequence was obtained from a man between 60 and 75 years old in good health.

The CDR3 bases are TGTGCCAGCAGAGGGGCATCTGGAAACACCATATATTTT. It yields the protein CASRGASGNTIYF. The chain has TRBV7-8 and TRBJ1-3; D perhaps matches TRBD1 (5 bases). There are 13 residues in the CDR3. The V end was cut by 6 bases, the J end by 1 base, with 7 bases between. CDR1 is SGHVS, CDR2 FQNEAQ, per germline.